Here is one T cell receptor (beta chain) with its context. This sample was included in a study of T cells after yellow fever vaccination. TCRdb reprocessed the 5' RACE reads with MiXCR, giving one entry per CDR3 protein. The sample lists hundreds of thousands of distinct CDR3 sequences; about 19% were seen once. There are 15 residues in the CDR3. Per the germline V gene, CDR1 is WNHNN and CDR2 is SYGVQD (reference sequence). With V trimmed by 9 bases and J by 5 bases, 13 bases remained unmatched. This clonotype was obtained from a man aged 25 to 40 who received the YFV17D yellow fever vaccine. The chain joins TRBV10-1 to TRBJ2-7, with TRBD1 identical over 10 bases. Sequenced here: PBMCs, sampled 15 days after the yellow fever booster vaccination. The CDR3 nucleotides are TGCGCCAGTCCGTCGAGATCGGGACAGGGGAACGAGCAGTACTTC. This gives the protein CASPSRSGQGNEQYF.